Below, one TCR beta chain is given with its context. The ends were cut back, 3 bases at V and 5 bases at J, with 12 bases in the middle. Per the germline V gene, CDR1 is MNHEY and CDR2 is SMNVEV (reference sequence). This CDR3 has 14 amino acids. The data were obtained in a study of shared clonotypes between healthy human individuals. Study as a whole: Donors, aged 18 to 49, were a couple of women and three men.

TCRdb's copy holds only in-frame clones and misses some; the assay was immunoSEQ multiplex PCR. Counted here are roughly 490,000 clones, about 80% occurring once; the ten biggest clones make up about an eighth. The chain is built from TRBV27 and TRBJ2-3; D could derive from TRBD1 or TRBD2 (5 bases each). The sequencing input was PBMCs. The clonotype was recovered from a woman in her thirties or forties in good health. Some clones in this sample may be carry-over from other donors' samples. CDR3 region: CASSFSRGVDTQYF. In DNA, the CDR3 is TGTGCCAGCAGTTTCTCTCGAGGGGTAGATACGCAGTATTTT.